Listed below are T cell receptor beta chains from one sample, sequenced in a study of blood T cell repertoires in COVID-19. The method was immunoSEQ multiplex PCR; TCRdb's version includes in-frame clones alone and lacks a portion of them. The sample carries about 160,000 clones, 85% recorded once. Sequencing was performed on peripheral blood. The receptors were sampled from a human donor with acute or convalescent COVID-19. The donor label of this sample is uncertain. The CDR3 runs from the conserved cysteine through the conserved F or W. A D gene is named only where the DNA matches it firmly. Clone size, where shown, is once, few, many, or a class for clones that have expanded.

>TRBV9|NA|TRBJ1-2|NA
TGTGCCAGCAGCGTAGCTCCCACAACTAACTATGGCTACACCTTC
CASSVAPTTNYGYTF
>TRBV3-1/TRBV3-2|few|TRBJ1-5|NA
TGTGCCAGCAGCCAAGGCTCGACAGTCCAGCCCCAGCATTTT
CASSQGSTVQPQHF
>TRBV5-4|NA|TRBJ1-2|NA
TGTGCCAGCAGCCCTTCAGCGCAGGCGGGGTATGGCTACACCTTC
CASSPSAQAGYGYTF
>TRBV5-1|NA|TRBJ1-4|TRBD1
TGCGCCAGCAGCCCGGGACAGGGAGGATTGTTTTTT
CASSPGQGGLFF
>TRBV9|once|TRBJ2-5|TRBD1
TGTGCCAGCAGCGTAGTAGGACAGGCCCAAAACTTC
CASSVVGQAQNF
>TRBV7-3|NA|TRBJ2-3|TRBD2
TGTGCCAGCAGCTTAAGCGGGACTAGAGGCACAGATACGCAGTATTTT
CASSLSGTRGTDTQYF
>TRBV4-1|few|TRBJ1-1|TRBD1
TGCGCCAGCAGCCAATTCGACAGGGGTTCTGAAGCTTTCTTT
CASSQFDRGSEAFF
>TRBV24-1|NA|TRBJ2-2|NA
TGTGCCACCAGTGAACCCGGGACAACGAACACCGGGGAGCTGTTTTTT
CATSEPGTTNTGELFF
>TRBV5-4|NA|TRBJ1-1|NA
TGTGCCGTTCAGACAGCCATGAACACTGAAGCTTTCTTT
CAVQTAMNTEAFF
>TRBV20-1|NA|TRBJ1-6|NA
TGCAGTGCTAGTCAGGGTAGCTCCTATAATTCACCCCTCCACTTT
CSASQGSSYNSPLHF
>TRBV27|NA|TRBJ2-7|NA
TGTGCCAGCAGTTTATCCGGGCCGGGGTCCTACGAGCAGTACTTC
CASSLSGPGSYEQYF
>TRBV30|once|TRBJ2-2|NA
TGTGCCTGGAGTTTTGGGCTCGAGGAGCTGTTTTTT
CAWSFGLEELFF
>TRBV29-1|NA|TRBJ2-6|TRBD1
TGCAGCGTATCATCAGGGGGCTCCTCGCCGGTCTCTGGGGCCAACGTCCTGACTTTC
CSVSSGGSSPVSGANVLTF
>TRBV10-3|many|TRBJ1-4|TRBD1
TGTGCCATCAGTGAGTCGGGACCTTGGACAGGGGAAAATGAAAAACTGTTTTTT
CAISESGPWTGENEKLFF
>TRBV20-1|once|TRBJ2-7|NA
TGCAGTGCCCCGGGAGTGGAGCAGTACTTC
CSAPGVEQYF
>TRBV15|few|TRBJ1-1|NA
TGTGCCACCAGCAGAGACAGGGTTCAAACTGAAGCTTTCTTT
CATSRDRVQTEAFF
>TRBV24-1|NA|TRBJ1-4|NA
TGTGCCACCAGTCCATACCGGGTCCTTAATGAAAAACTGTTTTTT
CATSPYRVLNEKLFF
>TRBV12-3/TRBV12-4|NA|TRBJ2-1|NA
TGTGCCAGCAGTATCAGGAATGAGCAGTTCTTC
CASSIRNEQFF
>TRBV24-1|few|TRBJ2-3|NA
TGTGCCACCAGGCGGAATCGGGCAGATACGCAGTATTTT
CATRRNRADTQYF
>TRBV5-1|NA|TRBJ2-3|NA
TGCGCCAGCAGCTTTAACAGCTACACAGATACGCAGTATTTT
CASSFNSYTDTQYF
>TRBV7-2|NA|TRBJ1-5|TRBD1
TGTGCCAGCAGCTTAGCGGGGACAGGTCTCGGGCAGCCCCAGCATTTT
CASSLAGTGLGQPQHF
>TRBV9|NA|TRBJ2-1|NA
TGTGCCAGCGGGTCGGGGGGCGGCTACAATGAGCAGTTCTTC
CASGSGGGYNEQFF
>TRBV5-1|NA|TRBJ1-6|TRBD1
TGCGCCAGCAGCAAGAGACTACAGGGGAATAATTCACCCCTCCACTTT
CASSKRLQGNNSPLHF
>TRBV4-1|NA|TRBJ1-2|NA
TGCGCCAGCAGCCAAGGACAGGCTAACTATGGCTACACCTTC
CASSQGQANYGYTF
>TRBV6-5|NA|TRBJ1-6|NA
TGTGCCAGCAGTAGCGGACAGTCTAATTCACCCCTCCACTTT
CASSSGQSNSPLHF
>TRBV3-1/TRBV3-2|few|TRBJ1-5|NA
TGTGCCAGCAGCCAAGCGCAGGGTTCACAGCCCCAGCATTTT
CASSQAQGSQPQHF
>TRBV7-3|NA|TRBJ1-2|NA
TGTGCCAGCAGCCGCGGCCAAGGAGGCTACACCTTC
CASSRGQGGYTF
>TRBV9|NA|TRBJ2-3|NA
TGTGCCAGCAGCGTAGTGGTTGGCTTAGATACGCAGTATTTT
CASSVVVGLDTQYF
>TRBV12-5|NA|TRBJ1-3|NA
TGTGCTAGTGGAAGGGACATCGGAAACACCATATATTTT
CASGRDIGNTIYF
>TRBV24-1|NA|TRBJ1-5|NA
TGTGCCACCAGTGCGGGGGGTTCCAATCAGCCCCAGCATTTT
CATSAGGSNQPQHF
>TRBV7-9|NA|TRBJ1-1|NA
TGTGCCTCTAGGAGTGGAGGTTTGAACACTGAAGCTTTCTTT
CASRSGGLNTEAFF
>TRBV5-4|NA|TRBJ2-3|NA
TGTGCCAGCAGCCATGACAGAACAGATACGCAGTATTTT
CASSHDRTDTQYF
>TRBV7-8|NA|TRBJ1-3|NA
TGTGCCAGCAGCAAGACTGGCTCTGGAAACACCATATATTTT
CASSKTGSGNTIYF
>TRBV9|NA|TRBJ1-6|NA
TGTGCCAGCAGCCCGGACACTAATTCACCCCTCCACTTT
CASSPDTNSPLHF
>TRBV29-1|few|TRBJ1-1|TRBD1
TGCAGCGCCAGACAGGGAAGAGCCGGGAACACTGAAGCTTTCTTT
CSARQGRAGNTEAFF
>TRBV6-6|NA|TRBJ1-1|NA
TGTGCCAGCAGTCGCGCCGGGTCTAACACTGAAGCTTTCTTT
CASSRAGSNTEAFF
>TRBV11-3|NA|TRBJ2-3|NA
TGTGCCAGCAGCTACCAGGGGTTTGAAAGAGATACGCAGTATTTT
CASSYQGFERDTQYF
>TRBV28|NA|TRBJ1-1|NA
TGTGCCAGCAGTTTACATCCAGGGGCGGTTGGCACTGAAGCTTTCTTT
CASSLHPGAVGTEAFF
>TRBV10-3|NA|TRBJ1-1|NA
TGTGCCATCAGTGACAACTTTTCTGAAGCTTTCTTT
CAISDNFSEAFF
>TRBV4-3|NA|TRBJ2-1|TRBD1
TGCGCCAGCAGCCAAGAGAGCAGGGGGCCCTACAATGAGCAGTTCTTC
CASSQESRGPYNEQFF
>TRBV6-5|NA|TRBJ2-2|TRBD1
TGTGCCAGCAGTTACGCGACAGGGGGCGCAGGCGGGGAGCTGTTTTTT
CASSYATGGAGGELFF
>TRBV7-3|NA|TRBJ1-1|TRBD1
TGTGCCAGCAGCCCCAAAACAGGGGGCAGGTATGCTTTCTTT
CASSPKTGGRYAFF
>TRBV30|NA|TRBJ1-2|TRBD1
TGTGCCTGGGACCCGGGACAGGTCAATGTTGGCTACACCTTC
CAWDPGQVNVGYTF
>TRBV30|NA|TRBJ1-2|NA
NA
CAWSVGTGTADF
>TRBV28|NA|TRBJ2-2|TRBD2
TGTGCCAGCAGTTTAACTAGCGGGGGTCCCAACACCGGGGAGCTGTTTTTT
CASSLTSGGPNTGELFF
>TRBV7-9|NA|TRBJ1-3|TRBD1
TGTGCCAGCAGCCCAGCGACAGGGGGCTCTAACACCATATATTTT
CASSPATGGSNTIYF
>TRBV3-1/TRBV3-2|NA|TRBJ1-1|TRBD1
TGTGCCAGCAGCCATCGGACAGGGGGCACTGAAGCTTTCTTT
CASSHRTGGTEAFF
>TRBV28|few|TRBJ2-5|NA
TGTGCCAGCAGTTTTCCCGAGGACGGAGGCCAAGAGACCCAGTACTTC
CASSFPEDGGQETQYF
>TRBV10-2|NA|TRBJ2-3|TRBD2
TGCGCCAGCAAGGGACTAGCGGGGGGGCGAGATACGCAGTATTTT
CASKGLAGGRDTQYF
>TRBV19|few|TRBJ1-5|NA
TGTGCCAGTAGTATAGGGGGGGTAGGGCAGCCCCAGCATTTT
CASSIGGVGQPQHF
>TRBV3-1/TRBV3-2|NA|TRBJ2-2|TRBD1
TGTGCCAGCGGGAAAGGACAGGCCGCGAACACCGGGGAGCTGTTTTTT
CASGKGQAANTGELFF